The rows below give T cell receptor beta chains drawn from one sample of a study of regulatory T cells in long-lasting Graves disease. Each CDR3 protein gets one entry after TCRdb re-called the multiplex PCR reads with MiXCR. The sample lists fewer than 650,000 distinct CDR3 sequences; 15% to 20% were seen once. These same records also appear under a second study, on T cells in Graves' hyperthyroidism and ophthalmopathy.

The material was peripheral blood mononuclear cells (PBMCs), obtained at new diagnosis, from a patient treated with antithyroid drugs. These receptors all stem from a woman in her twenties or thirties with Graves disease. CDR3s leave out the opening cysteine and the closing phenylalanine or tryptophan.

TRBV7-2,ASSGTSGIRGNEQF
TRBV10-3,ATPRGQGAETQY
TRBV12-3/TRBV12-4,ASGGGNSYNSPLH
TRBV6-2/TRBV6-3,ASSTRREASNQPQH
TRBV27,ASSPSSGFDNNQPQH
TRBV28,ASSPGGREY
TRBV29-1,SVGGFGTGDVNTEAF
TRBV2,ASSGVSIDRTSGNTIY
TRBV3-1,ASSQFEAAEQF
TRBV27,ASSSLGGLAATYNEQF
TRBV2,ASSENLGGTEAF
TRBV9,ASSPDLQGGSYEQY
TRBV10-2,ASSDTGTGSWWTEAF
TRBV30,AWSVGQVNYGYT
TRBV20-1,SARVSAGANEQY
TRBV7-9,ASSLDSPAYEQY
TRBV7-2,ASSLGPGSGREF
TRBV28,ASNIQGLNTEAF
TRBV7-3,ASSRDTFSEQY
TRBV28,ASSESTSGSYEQY
TRBV6-1,ASSGKGGQWGQGTDTQY
TRBV6-5,ASSYSRGWGETQY
TRBV19,ASSDRGRSNEKLF
TRBV28,ASTSAPTYEQY
TRBV15,ATSRISIPGVSSTDTQY
TRBV9,ASSVAGQGWNEQF
TRBV5-1,ASSLARGEQF
TRBV7-2,ASSPWGLGQPQH
TRBV6-2/TRBV6-3,ASSESTPAKNVQY
TRBV9,ASNRQGSTDTQY
TRBV2,ASSELATEQF
TRBV7-9,ASSPDRMNTEAF
TRBV28,ASSSWPRRGQETQY
TRBV28,ASKGAGNTIY
TRBV3-1,ASSLGKPEKLF